The present T cell receptor (beta chain) was sequenced within a study of blood T cell repertoires in COVID-19. This CDR3 comprises 16 residues. Measured with immunoSEQ multiplex PCR; TCRdb has only the in-frame clones, and not every one. The sample lists over 50,000 clones, approximately 86% occurring once. This clone was found a few times. The sequence came from a man in his 70s with active COVID-19. The sequencing input was peripheral blood. The chain uses TRBV21-1 and TRBJ2-1; the table assigns TRBD1, which was not confirmed against the DNA. TRBV21-1 is assigned pseudogene status. DNA of the CDR3: TGTGCCAGCAGCAAAGCGTCGGGGACAGGGGTAAATGAGCAGTTCTTC. Protein sequence: CASSKASGTGVNEQFF.